The text below deals with one TCR beta chain. The specificity of this receptor is unknown. Base quality data are lacking; no much larger clone is found one base away. The data stem from a study of CD8+CD57+ T cells in acquired aplastic anemia (dated by TCRdb to 2016 to 2019). Study-level background: DNA extracted from sorted CD4+ and CD8+ cells had a mean of about 3.2 ug, with a range of roughly 0.19 to 27.4 ug.

The junction shows trimming of 2 bases on V and 0 bases on J, plus 14 bases between the germline ends. CDR1 and CDR2 are drawn from the germline V gene (reference sequence): SEHNR, FQNEAQ. Measured from the cysteine to the phenylalanine, the CDR3 is 16 residues long. Of the read, only the CDR3 DNA is kept; its 48 bases are in frame from base 1. What the research found in general, with its limitations: Patients and healthy controls showed no significant difference in CD8+ Simpson's diversity (P=0.060). About 30 CD8+ CDR3 sequences were found to be shared between patients and controls, but these sequences appeared to be highly expressed in patients and within the immunodominant clones of the patients.

The study deep-sequenced TCR repertoires of sorted CD4+ and CD8+ blood T cells from severe aplastic anemia patients and healthy subjects. Ficoll-Paque density gradient centrifugation was used to isolate peripheral blood mononuclear cells. Before DNA extraction, CD4+ and CD8+ T cells were sorted with FACS or magnetic beads. Profiling of TCR beta VDJ combinations and CDR3 sequences used genomic DNA as the template. An Illumina HiSeq 2000 was used for TCR repertoire sequencing. The authors' pipeline ran thus. TRBV/TRBJ rearrangement plots, CDR3 size and DJ length profiles, and Simpson's diversity index were used to evaluate the repertoires. Whichever DNA sequence was most abundant in the deep sequencing data was defined as the immunodominant clone. CDR3 amino acid sequences were checked for sharing across subjects and were also compared against the VDJdb database and published repertoires. TCRdb trimmed public reads at Q25 via fastp, called clones via MiXCR and kept in-frame beta chains. For every CDR3 protein sequence, its rows merge into one entry that carries the most common genes and DNA. What appears here as the V and J calls and clone size reflects TCRdb's work, not the paper's. In all, the sample holds 300,000 or so distinct CDR3 sequences, and around three fifths of those were seen once. The top ten hold roughly 8% of the sample.

Sequenced material: sorted CD4+, CD8+, or CD8+CD57+ T cells (not recorded which) from PBMCs. The sequence derives from a human donor with severe aplastic anemia or a healthy control (not recorded which). This sequence uses TRBV7-9 and TRBJ2-7, with a weak D call of TRBD2 (5 bases match). For the CDR3, the sequence is CASSLLALGSSYEQYF. The nucleotides are TGTGCCAGCAGCTTACTCGCCCTTGGGAGCTCCTACGAGCAGTACTTC.